This T cell receptor beta chain was retrieved from a study of long-term antiretroviral therapy in people with HIV. Worth noting for this clone: The antigen remains undetermined.

An immunoSEQ assay, version v3.0, was performed at survey level. Sequencing was performed with immunoSEQ multiplex PCR; in TCRdb, only in-frame clones are kept and a portion is missing. Altogether around 35,000 clones are present, almost 97% being singletons, with the ten largest covering about 2.9%. Researchers secured at least one pre-ART and at least two post-ART PBMC samples from each donor. Study findings and constraints: Diversity went up after ART and still fell short of transplant donor controls.

Trimming took off 2 bases at V and 5 bases at J, with 13 bases between the two ends. This CDR3 spans 14 amino acids. Germline assignment: CDR1 SGHRS and CDR2 YFSETQ. The chain couples TRBV5-1 to TRBJ2-5; either TRBD1 or TRBD2 may supply D (6 bases each). The sequences come from unsorted PBMCs, collected 6.9 years after starting antiretroviral therapy. This clonotype was sampled from a man younger than 40 with HIV. This CDR3 reads CASSLGGGLETQYF. CDR3 nucleotide sequence: TGCGCCAGCAGCTTAGGTGGGGGGCTGGAGACCCAGTACTTC.